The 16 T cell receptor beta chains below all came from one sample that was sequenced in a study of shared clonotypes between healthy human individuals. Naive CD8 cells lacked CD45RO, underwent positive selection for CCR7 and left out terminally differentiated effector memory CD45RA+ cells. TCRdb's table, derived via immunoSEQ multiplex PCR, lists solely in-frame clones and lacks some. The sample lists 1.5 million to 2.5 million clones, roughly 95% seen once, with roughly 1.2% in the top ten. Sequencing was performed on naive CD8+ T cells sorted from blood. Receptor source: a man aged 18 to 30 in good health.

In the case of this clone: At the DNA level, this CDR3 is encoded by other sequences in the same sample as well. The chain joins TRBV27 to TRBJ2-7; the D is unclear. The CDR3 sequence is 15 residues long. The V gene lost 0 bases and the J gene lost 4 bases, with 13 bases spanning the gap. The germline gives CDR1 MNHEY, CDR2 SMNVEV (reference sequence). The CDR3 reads CASSLSTGGPYEQYF. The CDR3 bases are TGTGCCAGCAGTTTATCTACGGGCGGCCCTTACGAGCAGTACTTC.

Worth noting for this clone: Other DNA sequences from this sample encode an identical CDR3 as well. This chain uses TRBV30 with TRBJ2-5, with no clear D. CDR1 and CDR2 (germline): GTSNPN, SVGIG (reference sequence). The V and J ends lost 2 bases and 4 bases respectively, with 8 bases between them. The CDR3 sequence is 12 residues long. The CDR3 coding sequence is TGTGCCTGGAGTCCCTTAGGAGAGACCCAGTACTTC. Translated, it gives CAWSPLGETQYF.

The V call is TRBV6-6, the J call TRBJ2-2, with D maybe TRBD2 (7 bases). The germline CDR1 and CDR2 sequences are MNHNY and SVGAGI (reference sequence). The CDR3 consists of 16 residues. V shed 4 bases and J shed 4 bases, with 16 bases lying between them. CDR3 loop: CASSSVAGASTGELFF. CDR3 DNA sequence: TGTGCCAGCAGTTCCGTGGCGGGGGCTAGCACCGGGGAGCTGTTTTTT.

This CDR3 is CASSYSVGSTEAFF. The CDR3 bases are TGTGCCAGCAGTTACTCTGTAGGGAGCACTGAAGCTTTCTTT. This sequence joins TRBV6-6 and TRBJ1-1; D is undetermined. The germline V and J ends were trimmed by 0 bases and 4 bases, with 9 bases remaining between them. The CDR3 contains 14 residues. Germline CDR1 is MNHNY and CDR2 is SVGAGI (reference sequence).

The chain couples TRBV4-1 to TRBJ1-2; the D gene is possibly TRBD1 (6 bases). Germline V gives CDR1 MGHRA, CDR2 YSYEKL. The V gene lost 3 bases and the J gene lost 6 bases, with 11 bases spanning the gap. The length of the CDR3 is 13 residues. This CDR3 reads CASSHLTGNGYTF. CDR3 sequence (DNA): TGCGCCAGCAGCCATCTCACAGGGAATGGCTACACCTTC.

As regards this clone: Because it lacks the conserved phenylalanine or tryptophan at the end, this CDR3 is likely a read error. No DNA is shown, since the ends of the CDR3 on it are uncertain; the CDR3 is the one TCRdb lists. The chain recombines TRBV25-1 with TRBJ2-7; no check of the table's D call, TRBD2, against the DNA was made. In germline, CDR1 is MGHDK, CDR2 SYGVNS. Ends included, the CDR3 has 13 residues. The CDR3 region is CASSELAGGPSLY.

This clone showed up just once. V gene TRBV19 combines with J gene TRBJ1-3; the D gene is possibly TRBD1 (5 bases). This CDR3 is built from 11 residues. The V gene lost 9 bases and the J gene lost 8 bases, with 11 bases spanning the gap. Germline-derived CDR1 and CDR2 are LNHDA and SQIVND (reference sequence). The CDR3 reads CASRRGDTIYF. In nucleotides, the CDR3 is TGTGCCAGCAGAAGAGGGGACACCATATATTTT.

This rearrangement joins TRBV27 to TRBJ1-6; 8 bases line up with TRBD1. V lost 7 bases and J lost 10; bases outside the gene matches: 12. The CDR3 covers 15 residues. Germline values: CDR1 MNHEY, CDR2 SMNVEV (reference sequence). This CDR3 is CASTHLDRVRSPLHF. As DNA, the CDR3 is TGTGCCAGCACCCACCTGGACAGGGTCCGGTCACCCCTCCACTTT.

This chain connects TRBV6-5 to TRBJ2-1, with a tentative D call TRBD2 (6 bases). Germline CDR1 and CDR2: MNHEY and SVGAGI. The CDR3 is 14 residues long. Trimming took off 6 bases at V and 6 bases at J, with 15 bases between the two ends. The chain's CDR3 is CASSPDLGGNEQFF. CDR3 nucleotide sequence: TGTGCCAGCAGCCCAGACCTGGGGGGCAATGAGCAGTTCTTC.

This chain's CDR3 is CASSLTGYENSPLHF. CDR3 in DNA: TGTGCCAGCAGTCTAACAGGGTACGAGAATTCACCCCTCCACTTT. This chain uses TRBV28 with TRBJ1-6, with D possibly matching TRBD1 (6 bases). Trimming pared 5 bases from V and 7 bases from J, leaving 15 bases between. The CDR3 is 15 amino acids. Looked up from germline, CDR1 is MDHEN and CDR2 is SYDVKM.

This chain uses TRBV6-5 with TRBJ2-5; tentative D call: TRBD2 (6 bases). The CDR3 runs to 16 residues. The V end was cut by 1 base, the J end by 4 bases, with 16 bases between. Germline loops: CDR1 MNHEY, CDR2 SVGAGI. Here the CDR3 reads CASSYYSGAEGETQYF. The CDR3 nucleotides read TGTGCCAGCAGTTACTATTCGGGCGCGGAGGGAGAGACCCAGTACTTC.

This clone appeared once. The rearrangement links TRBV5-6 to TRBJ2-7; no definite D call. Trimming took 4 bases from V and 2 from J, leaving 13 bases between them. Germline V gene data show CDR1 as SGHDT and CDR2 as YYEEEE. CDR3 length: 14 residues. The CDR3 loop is CASSLPVFPYEQYF. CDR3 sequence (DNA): TGTGCCAGCAGCCTCCCGGTGTTCCCCTACGAGCAGTACTTC.

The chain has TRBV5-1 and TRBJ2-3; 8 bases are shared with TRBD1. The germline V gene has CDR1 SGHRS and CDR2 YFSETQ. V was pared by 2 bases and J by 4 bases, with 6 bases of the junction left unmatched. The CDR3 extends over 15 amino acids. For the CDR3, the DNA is TGCGCCAGCAGCTTCTCAGGGGGCGCGCCAGATACGCAGTATTTT. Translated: CASSFSGGAPDTQYF.

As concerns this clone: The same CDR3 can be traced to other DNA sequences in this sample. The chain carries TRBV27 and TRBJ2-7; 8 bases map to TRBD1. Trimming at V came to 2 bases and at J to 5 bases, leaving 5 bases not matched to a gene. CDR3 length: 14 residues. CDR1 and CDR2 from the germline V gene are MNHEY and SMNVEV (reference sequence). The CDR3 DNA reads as TGTGCCAGCAGTTTACTTCAGGGGGCCAACGAGCAGTACTTC. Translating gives CASSLLQGANEQYF.

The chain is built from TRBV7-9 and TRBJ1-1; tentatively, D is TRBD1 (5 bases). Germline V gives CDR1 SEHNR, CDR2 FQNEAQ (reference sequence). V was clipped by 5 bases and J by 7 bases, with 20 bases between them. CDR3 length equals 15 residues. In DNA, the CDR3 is TGTGCCAGCAGCCTGGGGACCGCCCCTGCGAATGAAGCTTTCTTT. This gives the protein CASSLGTAPANEAFF. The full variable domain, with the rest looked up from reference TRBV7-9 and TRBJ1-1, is DTGVSQNPRHKITKRGQNVTFRCDPISEHNRLYWYRQTLGQGPEFLTYFQNEAQLEKSRLLSDRFSAERPKGSFSTLEIQRTEQGDSAMYLCASSLGTAPANEAFFGQGTRLTVV.

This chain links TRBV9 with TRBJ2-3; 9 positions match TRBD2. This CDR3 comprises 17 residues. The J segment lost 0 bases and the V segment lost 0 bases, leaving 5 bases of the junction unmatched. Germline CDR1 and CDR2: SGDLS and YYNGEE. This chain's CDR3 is CASSVGLSGGSTDTQYF. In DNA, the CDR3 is TGTGCCAGCAGCGTAGGGCTCAGCGGGGGGAGCACAGATACGCAGTATTTT.